This TCR beta chain was found in a study of T cell responses to AZD1222 COVID-19 vaccine. Study-level findings and limits: It should be noted that donors were predominantly white British and more often female, and clonal diversity was possibly underestimated. Targets within unmutated variant regions were reportedly found for nearly half of spike-specific TCRs. Among vaccine-associated CD4 TCRs, coverage spanned spike, with dominance at 160-218 and 743-854.

The data were produced by immunoSEQ multiplex PCR, yet TCRdb's version contains in-frame clones alone and is incomplete. The sample records tens of thousands of clones, more than 70% being singletons. Trimming at V came to 6 bases and at J to 4 bases, leaving 5 bases not matched to a gene. The CDR3 runs 15 residues. Germline V gene data show CDR1 as SGHTA and CDR2 as FQGNSA. To note about this clone: What it binds is not known.

The specimen comprised peripheral blood, sampled on day 0 of AZD1222 vaccination. The receptor was isolated from an adult in good health. The gene calls are TRBV7-2 and TRBJ2-3, with 12 bases fitting TRBD2. DNA of the CDR3: TGTGCCAGCAGTCCTCTAGCGGGAGGGCCAGATACGCAGTATTTT. Its translation: CASSPLAGGPDTQYF.